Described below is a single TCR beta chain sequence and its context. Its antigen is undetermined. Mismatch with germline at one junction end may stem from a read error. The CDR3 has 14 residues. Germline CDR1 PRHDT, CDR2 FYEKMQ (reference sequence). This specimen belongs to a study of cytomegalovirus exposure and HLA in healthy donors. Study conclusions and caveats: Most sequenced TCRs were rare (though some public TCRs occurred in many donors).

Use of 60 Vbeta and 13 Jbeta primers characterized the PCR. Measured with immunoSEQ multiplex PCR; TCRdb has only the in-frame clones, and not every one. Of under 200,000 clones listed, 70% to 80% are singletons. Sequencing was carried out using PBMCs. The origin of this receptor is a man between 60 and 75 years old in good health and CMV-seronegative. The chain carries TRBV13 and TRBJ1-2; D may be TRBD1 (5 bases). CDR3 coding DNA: TGTGCCAGCAGCTTAGGGGGGAGGGGCTATGGCTACCCCTTC. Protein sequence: CASSLGGRGYGYPF. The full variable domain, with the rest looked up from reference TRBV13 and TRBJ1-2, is AAGVIQSPRHLIKEKRETATLKCYPIPRHDTVYWYQQGPGQDPQFLISFYEKMQSDKGSIPDRFSAQQFSDYHSELNMSSLELGDSALYFCASSLGGRGYGYPFGSGTRLTVV.